This TCR beta chain was captured in a study of blood T cell repertoires in COVID-19. Profiling relied on immunoSEQ multiplex PCR, and the TCRdb table lists in-frame clones only, not all of them. The sample contains 260,000 or so clones, roughly 87% of which appear only once. This sequence was found in a woman aged 25-40 years with acute COVID-19. The sample was PBMCs or T cells enriched from blood (not recorded which).

Here the CDR3 DNA reads TGTGCCAGCATTGGTCTAGAGGAGACCCAGTACTTC. The encoded protein is CASIGLEETQYF. The rearrangement links TRBV6-5 to TRBJ2-5; D call uncertain. CDR1 and CDR2 (germline): MNHEY, SVGAGI. This CDR3 has 12 amino acids. V was trimmed by 7 bases and J by 5 bases, leaving 11 bases between them.